These 19 T cell receptor beta chains originate from one sample sequenced in a study of naive and memory T cell subsets. Two oligonucleotides, mixed equimolar, formed the beta constant-region primer covering TRBC1 and TRBC2. In TCRdb, the UMI-ligation and nested PCR reads were re-called with MiXCR into one record per CDR3 protein. The table includes 100,000 or so distinct CDR3 sequences, around 7% detected once. Sequenced sample: central memory CD4+ T cells from blood. These receptors all come from a human donor in good health.

In this sample, this clonotype turned up many times. The V and J genes are TRBV3-1 and TRBJ2-7; 8 bases are a match to TRBD1. From germline, CDR1 is LGHDT and CDR2 YNNKEL (reference sequence). This CDR3 comprises 16 residues. V was clipped by 2 bases and J by 0 bases; unmatched bases: 6. Written as DNA, the CDR3 is TGTGCCAGCAGCCAATGGGGACAGGAGAGCTCCTACGAGCAGTACTTC. Its protein is CASSQWGQESSYEQYF.

This clonotype turned up a few times. V usage is TRBV4-2 and J usage is TRBJ1-2, with 9 bases lining up with TRBD1. J lost 4 bases, V lost 1 base, and 13 bases had no gene match. CDR1 is LGHNA and CDR2 is YNFKEQ in the germline V gene. This CDR3 is 18 amino acids long. CDR3 nucleotides: TGTGCCAGCAGCCAAGTGGCGACCGGGACAGGGAATGGCTATGGCTACACCTTC. This sequence encodes CASSQVATGTGNGYGYTF.

This clonotype came up many times. The J gene is TRBJ1-4, the V gene TRBV7-7; D may be TRBD1 (6 bases). In germline, CDR1 is SSHAT, CDR2 FNYEAQ (reference sequence). Trimming removed 5 bases at V and 4 bases at J, with 14 bases between. CDR3 length: 15 residues. The CDR3 spells CASSHGGGLNEKLFF. DNA for the CDR3: TGTGCCAGCAGCCATGGAGGGGGTCTTAATGAAAAACTGTTTTTT. Full variable domain (remainder filled in from reference TRBV7-7 and TRBJ1-4): GAGVSQSPRYKVTKRGQDVTLRCDPISSHATLYWYQQALGQGPEFLTYFNYEAQPDKSGLPSDRFSAERPEGSISTLTIQRTEQRDSAMYRCASSHGGGLNEKLFFGSGTQLSVL.

This clonotype was picked up many times. The chain couples TRBV2 to TRBJ2-4; D remains ambiguous. CDR3 size: 14 residues. V was trimmed by 8 bases and J by 0 bases, leaving 11 bases between them. Germline CDR1 SNHLY, CDR2 FYNNEI. In nucleotides, the CDR3 is TGTGCCAGCCTATTCGGTTTAGCCAAAAACATTCAGTACTTC. This translates into CASLFGLAKNIQYF.

This clonotype was detected only a few times. The V and J genes are TRBV18 and TRBJ2-5; D is unresolved. There are 12 residues in the CDR3. CDR1 KGHSH and CDR2 LQKENI come from the germline V gene. Trimming shortened V by 3 bases and J by 2 bases, and 4 bases separated the two germline ends. The CDR3 here is CASSPQQETQYF. The DNA for the CDR3 is TGTGCCAGCTCACCCCAACAAGAGACCCAGTACTTC.

There are a few counts of this clonotype. This chain uses TRBV14 with TRBJ2-4; 8 bases map to TRBD1. CDR3 size: 17 residues. Germline CDR1 reads SGHDN; CDR2 reads FVKESK. The junction had 10 bases not matched to a gene; V was cut back by 5 bases and J by 1 base. This CDR3 reads CASSRSTGEVAKNIQYF. The DNA for the CDR3 is TGTGCCAGCAGCAGATCGACAGGGGAAGTTGCCAAAAACATTCAGTACTTC.

This clonotype was recorded at least ten times. V and J are TRBV5-5 and TRBJ2-1; D uncertain. Trimming took off 4 bases at V and 6 bases at J, with 8 bases between the two ends. Germline loops: CDR1 SGHKS, CDR2 YYEKEE (reference sequence). This CDR3 comprises 12 residues. CDR3 in amino acids: CASSPQSNEQFF. The CDR3 DNA sequence: TGTGCCAGCAGCCCCCAGAGCAATGAGCAGTTCTTC.

This clonotype was counted a few times. V usage is TRBV9 and J usage is TRBJ2-1; 9 bases are shared with TRBD2. CDR1 is SGDLS and CDR2 is YYNGEE in the germline V gene. V gave up 0 bases and J gave up 8 bases; unmatched junction bases: 6. This CDR3 has 15 amino acids. The CDR3 sequence is CASSVVASGTYEQFF. Written as DNA, the CDR3 is TGTGCCAGCAGCGTAGTTGCTAGCGGGACATATGAGCAGTTCTTC.

A remark on this clonotype: A read error may produce the germline difference seen at one junction end. The rearrangement links TRBV7-7 to TRBJ2-2; perhaps TRBD2 as D (5 bases). The germline V gene has CDR1 SSHAT and CDR2 FNYEAQ (reference sequence). This CDR3 is 15 amino acids long. The DNA of the CDR3 is TGTGCTAGCAGCTTAAAGGGAGTAGGAACCGGGGAGCTGTTTTTT. This gives the protein CASSLKGVGTGELFF.

This clonotype was seen ten or more times. This chain uses TRBV20-1 with TRBJ2-5; D uncertain. The length of the CDR3 is 16 residues. Germline CDR1 reads DFQATT; CDR2 reads SNEGSKA (reference sequence). Trimming stripped 2 bases from V and 8 bases from J, with 24 bases between. The CDR3 reads CSARKTNVGSQHTQYF. DNA for the CDR3: TGCAGTGCTAGAAAAACGAACGTGGGGTCCCAGCATACCCAGTACTTC.

This clonotype came up many times. The gene calls are TRBV28 and TRBJ1-2, with 9 nucleotides matching TRBD1. Germline CDR1 reads MDHEN; CDR2 reads SYDVKM. The V segment lost 4 bases and the J segment 4 bases; nucleotides outside the gene matches: 4. This CDR3 spans 14 amino acids. The CDR3, as DNA: TGTGCCAGCAGTTACGGACAGGGGACCTATGGCTACACCTTC. Protein product: CASSYGQGTYGYTF.

This clonotype has a count of ten or more. The chain links TRBV7-2 to TRBJ1-6; D is unresolved. Germline lookup yields CDR1 SGHTA and CDR2 FQGNSA. This CDR3 spans 15 amino acids. Deletions cut 1 base from V and 7 bases from J, with 11 bases between. In DNA, the CDR3 is TGTGCCAGCAGCTTAGAGGGCAGAAGCAATTCACCCCTCCACTTT. Encoded protein: CASSLEGRSNSPLHF.

This clonotype showed up many times. V usage is TRBV5-1 and J usage is TRBJ1-5, with D perhaps matching TRBD1 (5 bases). The V end lost 4 bases, the J end lost 7 bases, and 12 bases lay between the germline ends. Germline CDR1 SGHRS, CDR2 YFSETQ. The CDR3 covers 13 residues. This CDR3 reads CASSLGGGQPQHF. In nucleotides, the CDR3 is TGCGCCAGCAGCCTGGGGGGGGGACAGCCCCAGCATTTT.

This clonotype was counted between two and nine times. The chain employs TRBV19 and TRBJ1-1, with D possibly matching TRBD1 (5 bases). Germline assignment: CDR1 LNHDA and CDR2 SQIVND (reference sequence). V lost 6 bases, J lost 3 bases, and 14 bases lay in between. The CDR3 loop spans 14 amino acids. The CDR3 DNA reads TGTGCCAGTAGAAGGGGAAGCGGTGACACTGAAGCTTTCTTT. Protein: CASRRGSGDTEAFF.

There are many counts of this clonotype. This chain joins TRBV7-2 and TRBJ1-1; a weak D match, TRBD1 (5 bases). The CDR3 has 15 residues. Germline CDR1 SGHTA, CDR2 FQGNSA. Trimming cost V 5 bases and J 8 bases, with 21 bases left between them. This chain's CDR3 is CASSPTNGVGGEAFF. The CDR3 DNA follows: TGTGCCAGCAGCCCCACGAACGGCGTGGGGGGGGAAGCTTTCTTT. The full variable domain, rest sourced from reference TRBV7-2 and TRBJ1-1, is GAGVSQSPSNKVTEKGKDVELRCDPISGHTALYWYRQSLGQGLEFLIYFQGNSAPDKSGLPSDRFSAERTGGSVSTLTIQRTQQEDSAVYLCASSPTNGVGGEAFFGQGTRLTVV.

The sample holds many counts of this clonotype. The chain uses TRBV28 and TRBJ1-4, with D possibly matching TRBD1 (6 bases). The ends were cut back, 5 bases at V and 7 bases at J, with 14 bases in the middle. The germline V gene has CDR1 MDHEN and CDR2 SYDVKM. This CDR3 contains 14 residues. CDR3 nucleotides: TGTGCCAGCAGTACCGGGACAAGTTCTGAAAAACTGTTTTTT. This translates into CASSTGTSSEKLFF.

This clonotype was seen many times. The rearrangement joins TRBV7-2 to TRBJ2-3; D not certain. Germline values: CDR1 SGHTA, CDR2 FQGNSA. Trimming stripped 6 bases from V and 3 bases from J, with 16 bases between. This CDR3 comprises 15 residues. CDR3 residues: CASSPVFKGTDTQYF. The CDR3 region has the DNA TGTGCCAGCAGTCCGGTCTTCAAAGGGACAGATACGCAGTATTTT.

The rearrangement joins TRBV27 to TRBJ2-5; no clear D. There are 13 residues in the CDR3. CDR1 is MNHEY and CDR2 is SMNVEV in the germline V gene (reference sequence). V was pared by 5 bases and J by 5 bases, with 12 bases between. Here the CDR3 DNA reads TGTGCCAGCAGTCCCCTCAGCGTGGAGACCCAGTACTTC. As protein: CASSPLSVETQYF.

The sample holds many counts of this clonotype. The rearrangement links TRBV20-1 to TRBJ1-2, with D unclear. The CDR3 is 12 residues long. Germline V lookup: CDR1 DFQATT, CDR2 SNEGSKA (reference sequence). V lost 6 bases to trimming and J lost 5 bases, with 13 bases between them. In DNA form, the CDR3 reads TGCAGTGCGCCTCGATCCGCTTATGGCTACACCTTC. This sequence encodes CSAPRSAYGYTF.